This TCR beta chain was recovered during a study of early T cells in non-severe SARS-CoV-2 infection. Germline V gene data show CDR1 as SEHNR and CDR2 as FQNEAQ (reference sequence). Deletions cut 5 bases from V and 1 base from J, with 14 bases between. The CDR3 has 15 amino acids. The sample holds many counts of this clonotype. TCRdb independently ran MiXCR on the 5' RACE reads; one entry per CDR3 protein. Of about 56,000 distinct CDR3 sequences listed, about 15% are singletons. The J gene is TRBJ1-1, the V gene TRBV7-9; no clear D. The source is an adult who was a healthcare worker with PCR-confirmed SARS-CoV-2 infection or an uninfected control (not recorded which). This specimen was whole blood, taken at baseline. CDR3 residues: CASSLGSTANTEAFF. In nucleotides, the CDR3 is TGTGCCAGCAGCCTTGGTTCTACCGCGAACACTGAAGCTTTCTTT.